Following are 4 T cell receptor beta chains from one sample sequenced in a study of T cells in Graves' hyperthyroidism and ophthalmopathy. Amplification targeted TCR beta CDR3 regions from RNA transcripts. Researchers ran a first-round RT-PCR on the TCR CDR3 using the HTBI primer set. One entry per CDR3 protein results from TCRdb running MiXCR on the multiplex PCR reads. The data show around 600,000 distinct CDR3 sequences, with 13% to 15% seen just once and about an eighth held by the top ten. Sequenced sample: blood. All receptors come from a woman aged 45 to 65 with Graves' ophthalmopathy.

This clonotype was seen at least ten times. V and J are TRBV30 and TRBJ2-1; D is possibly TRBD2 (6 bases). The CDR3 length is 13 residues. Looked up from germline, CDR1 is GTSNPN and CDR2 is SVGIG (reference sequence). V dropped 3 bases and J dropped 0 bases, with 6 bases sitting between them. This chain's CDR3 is CAWSGSSYNEQFF. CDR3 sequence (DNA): TGTGCCTGGAGCGGGAGCTCCTACAATGAGCAGTTCTTC.

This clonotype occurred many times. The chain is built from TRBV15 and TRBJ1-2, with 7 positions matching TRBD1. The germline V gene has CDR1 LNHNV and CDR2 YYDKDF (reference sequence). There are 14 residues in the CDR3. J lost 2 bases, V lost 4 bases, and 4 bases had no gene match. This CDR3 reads CATSIEGANYGYTF. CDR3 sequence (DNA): TGTGCCACCAGCATTGAGGGGGCAAACTATGGCTACACCTTC. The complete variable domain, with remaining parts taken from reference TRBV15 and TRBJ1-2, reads DAMVIQNPRYQVTQFGKPVTLSCSQTLNHNVMYWYQQKSSQAPKLLFHYYDKDFNNEADTPDNFQSRRPNTSFCFLDIRSPGLGDTAMYLCATSIEGANYGYTFGSGTRLTVV.

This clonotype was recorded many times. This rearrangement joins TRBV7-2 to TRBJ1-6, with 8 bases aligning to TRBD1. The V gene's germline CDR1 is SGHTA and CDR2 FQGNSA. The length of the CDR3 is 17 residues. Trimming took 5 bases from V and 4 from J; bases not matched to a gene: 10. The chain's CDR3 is CASSPGQGVSYNSPLHF. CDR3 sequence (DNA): TGTGCCAGCAGCCCCGGACAGGGCGTATCTTATAATTCACCCCTCCACTTT.

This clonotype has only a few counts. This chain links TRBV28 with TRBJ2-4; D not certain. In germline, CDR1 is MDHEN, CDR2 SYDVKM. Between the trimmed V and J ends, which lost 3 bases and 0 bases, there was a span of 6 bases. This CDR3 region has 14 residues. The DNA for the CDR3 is TGTGCCAGCAGTTTTCCCAGAGCCAAAAACATTCAGTACTTC. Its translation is CASSFPRAKNIQYF.